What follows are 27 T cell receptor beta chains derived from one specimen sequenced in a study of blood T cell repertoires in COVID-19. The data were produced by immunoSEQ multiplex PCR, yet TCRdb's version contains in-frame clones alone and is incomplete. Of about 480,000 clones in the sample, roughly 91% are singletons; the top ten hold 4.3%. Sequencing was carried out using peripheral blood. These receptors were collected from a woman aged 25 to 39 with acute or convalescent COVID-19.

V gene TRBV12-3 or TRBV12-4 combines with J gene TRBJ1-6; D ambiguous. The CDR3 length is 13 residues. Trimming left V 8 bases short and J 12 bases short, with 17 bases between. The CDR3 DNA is TGTGCCAGCGCCGCGGGTGGGGTTAGACCCCTCCACTTT. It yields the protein CASAAGGVRPLHF.

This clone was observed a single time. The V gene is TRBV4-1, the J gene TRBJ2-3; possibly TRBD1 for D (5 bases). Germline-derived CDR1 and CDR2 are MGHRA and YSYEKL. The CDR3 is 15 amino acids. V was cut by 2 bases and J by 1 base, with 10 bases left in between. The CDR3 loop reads CASSQQGFGTDTQYF. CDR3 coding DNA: TGCGCCAGCAGCCAACAGGGCTTCGGCACAGATACGCAGTATTTT.

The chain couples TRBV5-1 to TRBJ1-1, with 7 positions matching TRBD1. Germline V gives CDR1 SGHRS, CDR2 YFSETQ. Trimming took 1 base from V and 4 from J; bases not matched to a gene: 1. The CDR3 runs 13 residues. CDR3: CASSLTGATEAFF. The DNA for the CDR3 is TGCGCCAGCAGCTTGACAGGGGCCACTGAAGCTTTCTTT.

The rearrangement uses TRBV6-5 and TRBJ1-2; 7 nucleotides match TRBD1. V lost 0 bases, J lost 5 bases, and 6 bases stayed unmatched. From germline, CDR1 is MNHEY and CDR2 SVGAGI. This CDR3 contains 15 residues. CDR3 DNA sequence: TGTGCCAGCAGTTACTCCCCACAGGGGATATATGGCTACACCTTC. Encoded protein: CASSYSPQGIYGYTF.

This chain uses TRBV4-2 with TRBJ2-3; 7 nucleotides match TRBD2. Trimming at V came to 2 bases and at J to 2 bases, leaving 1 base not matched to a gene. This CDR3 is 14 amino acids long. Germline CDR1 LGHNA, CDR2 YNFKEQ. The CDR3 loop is CASSQSGDTDTQYF. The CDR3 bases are TGTGCCAGCAGCCAAAGCGGGGACACAGATACGCAGTATTTT.

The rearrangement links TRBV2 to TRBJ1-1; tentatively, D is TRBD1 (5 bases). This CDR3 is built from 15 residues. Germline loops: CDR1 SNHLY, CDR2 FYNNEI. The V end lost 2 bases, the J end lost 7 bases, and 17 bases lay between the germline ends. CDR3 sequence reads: CASSESLGGRGEAFF. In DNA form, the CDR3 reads TGTGCCAGCAGTGAATCTTTGGGAGGGAGGGGTGAAGCTTTCTTT.

The CDR3 reads CASSRGSDSRSPLHF. The CDR3 coding sequence is TGTGCCAGCAGTCGCGGCAGCGACTCGAGATCACCCCTCCACTTT. The rearrangement uses TRBV2 and TRBJ1-6; D is ambiguous. Germline CDR1 SNHLY, CDR2 FYNNEI. The CDR3 loop spans 15 amino acids. V was cut by 5 bases and J by 10 bases, with 18 bases left in between.

DNA for the CDR3: TGTGCCAGCAGCGTAGCGGGAGCGGGGGGGCCGCAGGATGAGCAGTTCTTC. As protein: CASSVAGAGGPQDEQFF. This chain joins TRBV9 and TRBJ2-1; TRBD2 matches 10 bases. In germline, CDR1 is SGDLS, CDR2 YYNGEE. V was clipped by 0 bases and J by 8 bases; unmatched bases: 11. CDR3 length equals 17 residues.

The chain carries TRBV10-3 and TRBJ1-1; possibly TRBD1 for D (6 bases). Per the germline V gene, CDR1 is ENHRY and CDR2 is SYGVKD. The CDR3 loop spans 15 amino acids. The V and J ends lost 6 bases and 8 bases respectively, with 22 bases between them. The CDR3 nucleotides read TGTGCCATCAGGGACGGGGGGCCAAGTTTTGTCGAAGCTTTCTTT. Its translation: CAIRDGGPSFVEAFF.

CDR3 DNA sequence: TGTGCCAGCAGCTTTCGTACTAGCGGGGGTTCTGAGACCCAGTACTTC. This sequence encodes CASSFRTSGGSETQYF. This chain connects TRBV5-6 to TRBJ2-5, with 11 bases fitting TRBD2. Trimming cost V 2 bases and J 5 bases; bases outside gene matches: 8. Per germline, CDR1 SGHDT and CDR2 YYEEEE. There are 16 residues in the CDR3. The variable domain in full, with the rest retrieved from reference TRBV5-6 and TRBJ2-5, is DAGVTQSPTHLIKTRGQQVTLRCSPKSGHDTVSWYQQALGQGPQFIFQYYEEEERQRGNFPDRFSGHQFPNYSSELNVNALLLGDSALYLCASSFRTSGGSETQYFGPGTRLLVL.

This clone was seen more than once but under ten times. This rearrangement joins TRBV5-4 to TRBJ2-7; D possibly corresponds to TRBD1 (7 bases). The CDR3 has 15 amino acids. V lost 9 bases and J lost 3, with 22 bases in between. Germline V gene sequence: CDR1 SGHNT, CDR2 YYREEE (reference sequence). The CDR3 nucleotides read TGTGCCACTCACTCTAACAGGGGACTGGGCTACGAGCAGTACTTC. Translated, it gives CATHSNRGLGYEQYF.

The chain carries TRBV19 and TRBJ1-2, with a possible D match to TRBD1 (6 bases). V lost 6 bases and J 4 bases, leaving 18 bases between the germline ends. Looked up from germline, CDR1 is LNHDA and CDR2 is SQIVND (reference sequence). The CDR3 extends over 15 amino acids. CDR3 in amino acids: CASRGAWGGSYGYTF. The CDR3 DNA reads TGTGCCAGTAGAGGGGCATGGGGGGGCAGCTATGGCTACACCTTC.

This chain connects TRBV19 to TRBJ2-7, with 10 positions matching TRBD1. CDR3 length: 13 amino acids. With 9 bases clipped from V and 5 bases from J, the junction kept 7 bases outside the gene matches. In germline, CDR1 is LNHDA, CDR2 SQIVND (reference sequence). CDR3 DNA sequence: TGTGCCAGCTCCCGGGACAGGGGCGACGAGCAGTACTTC. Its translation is CASSRDRGDEQYF.

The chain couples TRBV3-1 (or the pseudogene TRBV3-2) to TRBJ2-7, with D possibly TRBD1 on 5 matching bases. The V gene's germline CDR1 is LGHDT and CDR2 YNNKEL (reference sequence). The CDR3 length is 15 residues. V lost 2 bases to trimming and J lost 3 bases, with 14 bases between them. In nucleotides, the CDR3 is TGTGCCAGCAGCCAAACGTTCACGACAGACTACGAGCAGTACTTC. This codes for CASSQTFTTDYEQYF.

The CDR3 nucleotides are TGCAGCGTTGCAACAGGGGGCGGGGGAAAACTGTTTTTT. It translates to CSVATGGGGKLFF. The gene calls are TRBV29-1 and TRBJ1-4; 9 bases are shared with TRBD1. Germline lookup yields CDR1 SQVTM and CDR2 ANQGSEA. The length of the CDR3 is 13 residues. The ends lost 4 bases at V and 10 bases at J; junction bases unmatched: 7.

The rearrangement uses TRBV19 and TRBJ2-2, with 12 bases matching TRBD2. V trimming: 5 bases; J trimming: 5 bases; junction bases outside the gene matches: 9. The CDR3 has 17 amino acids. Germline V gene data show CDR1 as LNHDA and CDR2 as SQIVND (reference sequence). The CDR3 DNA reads TGTGCCAGTAGTCGCGGGACTAGCGGGTTCCTAACCGGGGAGCTGTTTTTT. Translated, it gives CASSRGTSGFLTGELFF.

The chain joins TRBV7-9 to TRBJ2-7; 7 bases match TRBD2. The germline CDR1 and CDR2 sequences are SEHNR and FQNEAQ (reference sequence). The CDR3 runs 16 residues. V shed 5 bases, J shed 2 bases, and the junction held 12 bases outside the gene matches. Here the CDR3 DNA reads TGTGCCAGCAGCGGCACGGGGGGTGTGTTTCCCTACGAGCAGTACTTC. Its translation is CASSGTGGVFPYEQYF.

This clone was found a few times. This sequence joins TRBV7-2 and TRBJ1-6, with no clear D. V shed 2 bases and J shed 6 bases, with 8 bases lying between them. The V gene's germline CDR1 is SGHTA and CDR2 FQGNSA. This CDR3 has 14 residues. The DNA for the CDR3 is TGTGCCAGCAGCTTAATGGGAGGTAATTCACCCCTCCACTTT. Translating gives CASSLMGGNSPLHF. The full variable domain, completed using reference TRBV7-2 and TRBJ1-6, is GAGVSQSPSNKVTEKGKDVELRCDPISGHTALYWYRQSLGQGLEFLIYFQGNSAPDKSGLPSDRFSAERTGGSVSTLTIQRTQQEDSAVYLCASSLMGGNSPLHFGNGTRLTVT.

The CDR3 reads CASSPGGDQPQHF. CDR3 nucleotides: TGTGCCAGCAGTCCAGGGGGCGATCAGCCCCAGCATTTT. This rearrangement joins TRBV6-5 to TRBJ1-5; TRBD1 matches 8 bases. From germline, CDR1 is MNHEY and CDR2 SVGAGI. J gave up 5 bases and V 5 bases, and 2 bases lay outside the gene matches. CDR3 length equals 13 residues.

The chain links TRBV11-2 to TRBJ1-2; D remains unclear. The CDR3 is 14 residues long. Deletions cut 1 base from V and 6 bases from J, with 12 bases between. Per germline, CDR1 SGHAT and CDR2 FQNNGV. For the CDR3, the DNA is TGTGCCAGCAGCTTAGGGGCGGGTAGAGATGGCTACACCTTC. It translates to CASSLGAGRDGYTF.

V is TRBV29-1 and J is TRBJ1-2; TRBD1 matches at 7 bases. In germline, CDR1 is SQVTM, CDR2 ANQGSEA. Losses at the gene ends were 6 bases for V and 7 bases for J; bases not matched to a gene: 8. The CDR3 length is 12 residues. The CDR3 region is CSVTDRAGGYTF. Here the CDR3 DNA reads TGCAGCGTAACCGACAGGGCCGGTGGCTACACCTTC.

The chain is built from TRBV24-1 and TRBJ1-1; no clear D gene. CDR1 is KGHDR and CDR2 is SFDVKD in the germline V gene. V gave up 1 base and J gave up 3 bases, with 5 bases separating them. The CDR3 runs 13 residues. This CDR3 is CATSDFGDTEAFF. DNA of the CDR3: TGTGCCACCAGTGATTTCGGGGACACTGAAGCTTTCTTT.

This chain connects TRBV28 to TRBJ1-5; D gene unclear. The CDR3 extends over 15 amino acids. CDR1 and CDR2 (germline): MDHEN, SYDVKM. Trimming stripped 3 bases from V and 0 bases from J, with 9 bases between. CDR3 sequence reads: CASSLAGYSNQPQHF. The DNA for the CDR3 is TGTGCCAGCAGTTTGGCAGGTTATAGCAATCAGCCCCAGCATTTT.

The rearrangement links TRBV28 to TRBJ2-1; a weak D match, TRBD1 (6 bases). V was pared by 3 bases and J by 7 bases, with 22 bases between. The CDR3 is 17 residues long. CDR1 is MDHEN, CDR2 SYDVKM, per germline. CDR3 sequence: CASSLVGVGAVGNEQFF. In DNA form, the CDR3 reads TGTGCCAGCAGTTTGGTGGGGGTGGGGGCCGTAGGGAATGAGCAGTTCTTC.

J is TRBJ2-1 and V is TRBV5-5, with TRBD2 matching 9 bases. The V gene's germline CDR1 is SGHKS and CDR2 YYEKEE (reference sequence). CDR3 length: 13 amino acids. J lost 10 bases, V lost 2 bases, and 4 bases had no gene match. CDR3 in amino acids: CASSLNGLAEQFF. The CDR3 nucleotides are TGTGCCAGCAGCTTAAACGGACTAGCGGAGCAGTTCTTC.

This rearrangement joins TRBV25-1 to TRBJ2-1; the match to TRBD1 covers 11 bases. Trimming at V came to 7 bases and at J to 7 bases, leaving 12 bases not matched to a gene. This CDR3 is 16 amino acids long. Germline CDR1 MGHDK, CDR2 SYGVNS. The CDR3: CASTHEDRGLCNEQFF. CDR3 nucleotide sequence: TGTGCCAGCACCCACGAGGACAGGGGGCTATGTAATGAGCAGTTCTTC.

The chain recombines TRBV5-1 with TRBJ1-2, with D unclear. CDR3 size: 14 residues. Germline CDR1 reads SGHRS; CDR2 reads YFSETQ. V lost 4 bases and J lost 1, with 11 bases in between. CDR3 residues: CASSPEASNYGYTF. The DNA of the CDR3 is TGCGCCAGCAGCCCGGAGGCCAGTAACTATGGCTACACCTTC.